This T cell receptor (beta chain) was sequenced in a study of shared clonotypes between healthy human individuals. Per germline, CDR1 SGDLS and CDR2 YYNGEE. Trimming took 1 base from V and 4 from J, leaving 13 bases between them. The CDR3 length is 15 residues. At a deep level, the assay was run. TCRdb keeps only in-frame clones here, not all; method: immunoSEQ multiplex PCR. The data hold 2,100,000 or so clones, with 95% observed a single time. This sequence joins TRBV9 and TRBJ2-3; unclear D gene. The sample consisted of naive CD4+ T cells sorted from blood. Subset indicated: CD45RA+ positively selected. This TCR was sampled from a man younger than 35 in good health. The chain's CDR3 is CASSVFEVSSDTQYF. The CDR3 DNA reads TGTGCCAGCAGCGTATTTGAGGTCAGTTCAGATACGCAGTATTTT.